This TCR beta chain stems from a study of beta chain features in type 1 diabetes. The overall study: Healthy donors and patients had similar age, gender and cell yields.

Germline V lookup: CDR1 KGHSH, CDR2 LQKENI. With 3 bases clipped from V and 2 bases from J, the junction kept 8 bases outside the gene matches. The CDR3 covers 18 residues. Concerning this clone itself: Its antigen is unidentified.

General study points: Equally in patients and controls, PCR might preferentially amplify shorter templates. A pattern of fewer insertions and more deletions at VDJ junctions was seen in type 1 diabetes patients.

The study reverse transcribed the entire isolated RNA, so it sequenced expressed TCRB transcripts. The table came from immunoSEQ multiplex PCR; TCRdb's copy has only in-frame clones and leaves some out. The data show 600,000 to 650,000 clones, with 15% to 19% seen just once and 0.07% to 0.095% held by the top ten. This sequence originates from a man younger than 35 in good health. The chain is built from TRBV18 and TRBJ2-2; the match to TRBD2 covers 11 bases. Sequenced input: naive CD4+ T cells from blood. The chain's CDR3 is CASSPLTSGTTNTGELFF. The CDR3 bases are TGTGCCAGCTCACCCTTGACTAGCGGGACCACCAACACCGGGGAGCTGTTTTTT.